This TCR beta chain was sequenced during a study of human T cells and chemical hapten exposure. This clonotype showed up many times. The V gene's germline CDR1 is SGHDT and CDR2 YYEEEE. The V gene end was trimmed by 4 bases and the J gene end by 5 bases; junction bases not matched to a gene: 1. This CDR3 is built from 12 residues. Time point in this sample: patch test 3, about 24 weeks after DPC sensitization. The treatment was: therapeutic diphenylcyclopropenone sensitization with weekly scalp DPC. TCRdb passed the RACE reads through MiXCR, listing each CDR3 protein once. Among tens of thousands of distinct CDR3 sequences listed, approximately 9.9% were seen once.

Sequenced material: whole blood, taken in connection with sensitization to the hapten diphenylcyclopropenone (DPC). The source of this sequence is a woman in her thirties or forties with alopecia areata. Some clones in this sample may be carry-over from other donors' samples. The rearrangement uses TRBV5-6 and TRBJ2-3, with 7 bases matching TRBD2. CDR3 sequence (DNA): TGTGCCAGCAGCGTAGCGGGAGATACGCAGTATTTT. Translating gives CASSVAGDTQYF.